There are many counts of the clone carrying this TCR beta chain. This specimen belongs to a study of neurological immune-mediated disorders. Each CDR3 protein gets one entry after TCRdb re-called the 5' RACE reads with MiXCR. The repertoire includes about 38,000 distinct CDR3 sequences, approximately 12% of them detected once, and roughly 4% sits in the top ten. Time point defined: technical triplicate 1. 2 million unsorted PBMCs were stored in RNAlater at -80 °C before RNA extraction. V lost 4 bases, J lost 11 bases, and 12 bases lay in between. Germline lookup yields CDR1 MNHEY and CDR2 SVGEGT. The CDR3 totals 12 residues.

Sequencing was done on a sample of PBMCs. This clonotype was sampled from a man between 60 and 75 years old with HTLV-1-associated myelopathy (HAM/TSP). The chain carries TRBV6-2 or TRBV6-3 and TRBJ1-5; no clear D gene. The CDR3 bases are TGTGCCAGCAGTTTTCCCCACTCGACCCAGCATTTT. It yields the protein CASSFPHSTQHF.